The clone carrying this T cell receptor (beta chain) was detected only a few times. Its antigen remains unknown. J lost 4 bases, V lost 6 bases, and 9 bases had no gene match. Germline assignment: CDR1 LNHDA and CDR2 SQIVND (reference sequence). This CDR3 is built from 15 residues. PCR employed 60 Vbeta and 13 Jbeta primers. Measured with immunoSEQ multiplex PCR; TCRdb has only the in-frame clones, and not every one. This table has about 140,000 clones, around 77% appearing once. Unrecorded immune exposure was likely among donors, who were nominally healthy when sampled. The data were taken from a study of cytomegalovirus exposure and HLA in healthy donors. Study findings and constraints: Accurate prediction of most subjects' HLA-A and HLA-B alleles from TCR beta sequences was reported. 164 TCR beta chains were listed as cytomegalovirus-associated. Follow-up analysis later connected one missense variant in DCLRE1C with trimming of TCR beta V- and J-genes.

Sequencing was performed on PBMCs. This chain links TRBV19 with TRBJ1-3, with 7 bases fitting TRBD1. The TCR comes from a woman in her forties or fifties in good health and CMV-seronegative. The CDR3 spells CASRLEGARGNTIYF. Here the CDR3 DNA reads TGTGCCAGTAGGCTCGAGGGGGCGAGGGGAAACACCATATATTTT. Variable domain in full (rest from reference TRBV19 and TRBJ1-3): DGGITQSPKYLFRKEGQNVTLSCEQNLNHDAMYWYRQDPGQGLRLIYYSQIVNDFQKGDIAEGYSVSREKKESFPLTVTSAQKNPTAFYLCASRLEGARGNTIYFGEGSWLTVV.